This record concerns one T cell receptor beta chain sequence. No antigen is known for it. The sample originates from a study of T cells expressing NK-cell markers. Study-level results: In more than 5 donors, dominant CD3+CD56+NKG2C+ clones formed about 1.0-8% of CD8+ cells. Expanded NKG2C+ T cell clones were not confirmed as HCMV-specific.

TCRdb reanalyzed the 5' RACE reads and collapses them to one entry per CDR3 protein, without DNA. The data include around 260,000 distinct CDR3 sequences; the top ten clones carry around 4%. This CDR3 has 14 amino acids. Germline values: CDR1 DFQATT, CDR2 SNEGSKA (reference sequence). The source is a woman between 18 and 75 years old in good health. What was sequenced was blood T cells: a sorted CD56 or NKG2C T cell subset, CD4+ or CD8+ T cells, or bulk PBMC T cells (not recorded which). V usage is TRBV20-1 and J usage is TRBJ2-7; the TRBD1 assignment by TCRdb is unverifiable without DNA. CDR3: CSASVPGGTYEQYF.